The text below deals with one T cell receptor (beta chain). Its antigen is undetermined. This record comes from a study of CD8 T cells in ankylosing spondylitis. Study-wide findings and caveats: The study looked at matched synovial fluid samples from ankylosing spondylitis patients. Disease-linked clones were reported to be significantly enriched there. A TCR beta motif of eight highly homologous variants appeared characteristic of ankylosing spondylitis blood. Disease-linked clones were found to be CD8+ and relatively rare in peripheral blood. Both synovial fluid and blood in reactive arthritis had previously been reported to carry some motif variants.

Each TCR beta library was made by quantitative 5'-RACE that incorporated molecular barcodes. TCRdb processed the 5' RACE reads anew with MiXCR; each CDR3 protein has one entry. Among fewer than 500,000 distinct CDR3 sequences listed, 20% to 30% were seen once. The germline V gene encodes CDR1 SGHRS and CDR2 YFSETQ. The CDR3 is 14 residues long. V shed 5 bases and J shed 6 bases, with 16 bases lying between them. V gene TRBV5-1 combines with J gene TRBJ2-3; D may be TRBD2 (6 bases). This clonotype was sampled from a male donor with ankylosing spondylitis. The sample taken for sequencing was blood, either unsorted or a sorted T cell fraction (not recorded which). In nucleotides, the CDR3 is TGCGCCAGCAGTCCTGGGACTCAAGGGGATACGCAGTATTTT. Its protein is CASSPGTQGDTQYF.